The 27 T cell receptor beta chains in this list originate from one sample, sequenced in a study of blood T cell repertoires in COVID-19. Measured with immunoSEQ multiplex PCR; TCRdb has only the in-frame clones, and not every one. There are roughly 100,000 clones in the sample; around 84% occur only once, and about 3% lies in the top ten. Material for sequencing was peripheral blood. These receptors were taken from a man aged 50 to 59 with active or convalescent COVID-19.

The J gene is TRBJ1-1, the V gene TRBV28, with a weak D call TRBD1 (6 bases). In germline, CDR1 is MDHEN, CDR2 SYDVKM. This CDR3 is 17 amino acids long. The V and J ends lost 4 bases and 0 bases respectively, with 18 bases between them. The CDR3, as DNA: TGTGCCAGCAGTTCTGGGGGAGGGGGACCCATGAACACTGAAGCTTTCTTT. Its protein product is CASSSGGGGPMNTEAFF.

The CDR3 nucleotides read TGTGCCAGCAGACTCTCTGGGGCCAACGTCCTGACTTTC. Translating gives CASRLSGANVLTF. This sequence joins TRBV6-5 and TRBJ2-6; D remains unclear. V was shortened by 6 bases and J by 0 bases, with 3 bases between the two germline ends. Germline V gene lookup returns CDR1 MNHEY and CDR2 SVGAGI. This CDR3 contains 13 residues.

This clone was counted many times. The chain couples TRBV4-2 to TRBJ2-1; TRBD2 is a possible D gene (7 bases). V lost 4 bases and J lost 0, with 16 bases in between. The germline V gene has CDR1 LGHNA and CDR2 YNFKEQ. CDR3 length: 17 residues. The CDR3 reads CASSLGGGGLSYNEQFF. The DNA of the CDR3 is TGTGCCAGCAGCCTTGGGGGCGGGGGACTCTCCTACAATGAGCAGTTCTTC.

The rearrangement joins TRBV15 to TRBJ2-5; D may be TRBD2 (5 bases). Trimming stripped 5 bases from V and 6 bases from J, with 22 bases between. The CDR3 sequence is 16 residues long. From germline, CDR1 is LNHNV and CDR2 YYDKDF (reference sequence). For the CDR3, the DNA is TGTGCCACCAGCCGCCCGGGCCTAGCAGCCTCCAAGACCCAGTACTTC. Protein: CATSRPGLAASKTQYF.

The chain carries TRBV12-5 and TRBJ2-2, with 10 bases aligning to TRBD2. Germline CDR1 reads LGHNT; CDR2 reads FRNRAP. The CDR3 is made up of 17 amino acids. With 3 bases clipped from V and 5 bases from J, the junction kept 9 bases outside the gene matches. The CDR3 here is CASGLSSGGAMTGELFF. CDR3 coding DNA: TGTGCTAGTGGTTTATCTAGCGGGGGCGCAATGACCGGGGAGCTGTTTTTT.

The rearrangement joins TRBV29-1 to TRBJ2-3; TRBD1 aligns across 9 bases. V lost 6 bases and J lost 6; bases outside the gene matches: 10. CDR1 and CDR2 (germline): SQVTM, ANQGSEA. This CDR3 spans 14 amino acids. CDR3: CSVGGTGIADTQYF. CDR3 sequence (DNA): TGCAGCGTGGGGGGGACAGGGATTGCTGATACGCAGTATTTT.

The rearrangement uses TRBV18 and TRBJ1-1, with 8 nucleotides matching TRBD1. Germline V gene sequence: CDR1 KGHSH, CDR2 LQKENI. This CDR3 has 16 amino acids. The V gene end was trimmed by 2 bases and the J gene end by 1 base; junction bases not matched to a gene: 6. CDR3 sequence (DNA): TGTGCCAGCTCACCAGGCCCGGGGACAGGGAACACTGAAGCTTTCTTT. Amino acid sequence: CASSPGPGTGNTEAFF.

This chain uses TRBV5-4 with TRBJ2-7, with 11 bases that match TRBD1. V trimming: 3 bases; J trimming: 2 bases; junction bases outside the gene matches: 4. The CDR3 has 15 residues. Germline V gives CDR1 SGHNT, CDR2 YYREEE (reference sequence). The CDR3: CASSSRTGGTYEQYF. CDR3 in DNA: TGTGCCAGCAGCTCGCGGACAGGGGGCACCTACGAGCAGTACTTC.

V gene TRBV21-1 combines with J gene TRBJ2-3; TRBD2 is taken as the D call from the table, unchecked against the DNA. TRBV21-1 is a pseudogene locus. The CDR3 contains 20 residues. Here the CDR3 reads CASSKESSGGVPFGTDTQYF. The CDR3 DNA follows: TGTGCCAGCAGCAAAGAGTCTAGCGGGGGGGTACCTTTCGGCACAGATACGCAGTATTTT.

This clone was seen a single time. The chain links TRBV28 to TRBJ2-7; no clear D. Per germline, CDR1 MDHEN and CDR2 SYDVKM. The CDR3 is 13 residues long. Trimming took off 2 bases at V and 3 bases at J, with 8 bases between the two ends. CDR3 amino acids: CASSLVASYEQYF. CDR3 coding DNA: TGTGCCAGCAGTTTAGTAGCTAGCTACGAGCAGTACTTC.

This chain links TRBV7-2 with TRBJ1-6, with 9 nucleotides matching TRBD1. The CDR3 runs 17 residues. J lost 10 bases, V lost 0 bases, and 10 bases had no gene match. CDR1 and CDR2 (germline): SGHTA, FQGNSA. Here the CDR3 reads CASSLAYRGQGNSPLHF. The CDR3 DNA reads as TGTGCCAGCAGCTTAGCATATCGGGGACAGGGAAACTCACCCCTCCACTTT.

This clone was counted between two and nine times. J is TRBJ1-1 and V is TRBV19; D is possibly TRBD1 (5 bases). The V end lost 5 bases, the J end lost 3 bases, and 10 bases lay between the germline ends. Germline-derived CDR1 and CDR2 are LNHDA and SQIVND (reference sequence). The CDR3 runs 13 residues. CDR3 region: CASSLTGDTEAFF. CDR3 in DNA: TGTGCCAGTAGTCTGACGGGGGACACTGAAGCTTTCTTT.

This sequence joins TRBV7-8 and TRBJ1-3; 8 positions match TRBD1. The ends lost 5 bases at V and 3 bases at J; junction bases unmatched: 3. This CDR3 spans 14 amino acids. CDR1 is SGHVS and CDR2 is FQNEAQ in the germline V gene. The CDR3 nucleotides are TGTGCCAGCAGCCAGGGGGCAGGTGGAAACACCATATATTTT. Encoded protein: CASSQGAGGNTIYF.

The chain employs TRBV6-5 and TRBJ1-5; D might be TRBD1 (6 bases). This CDR3 spans 15 amino acids. Germline V gene lookup returns CDR1 MNHEY and CDR2 SVGAGI. Trimming shortened V by 0 bases and J by 4 bases, and 10 bases separated the two germline ends. CDR3 protein: CASSYSKGENQPQHF. As DNA, the CDR3 is TGTGCCAGCAGTTACTCGAAGGGGGAAAATCAGCCCCAGCATTTT.

The genes are TRBV6-5 and TRBJ2-5, with TRBD1 identical over 7 bases. Germline lookup yields CDR1 MNHEY and CDR2 SVGAGI. CDR3 length: 14 residues. V was clipped by 6 bases and J by 2 bases; unmatched bases: 6. CDR3 DNA sequence: TGTGCCAGCAGGCAAGTGGGACAGCAAGAGACCCAGTACTTC. Residues: CASRQVGQQETQYF.

V and J are TRBV5-5 and TRBJ2-3; 9 positions match TRBD2. Germline V CDR1 and CDR2: SGHKS, YYEKEE (reference sequence). The CDR3 is 13 residues long. V shed 6 bases and J 2 bases; nucleotides not matched to a gene: 1. CDR3 amino acids: CASKRGDTDTQYF. CDR3 coding DNA: TGTGCCAGCAAGCGGGGGGACACAGATACGCAGTATTTT.

The CDR3, as DNA: TGTGCCACCAGCAGAGCCGTGACTACAACTAATGAAAAACTGTTTTTT. Protein sequence: CATSRAVTTTNEKLFF. This chain links TRBV15 with TRBJ1-4; D ambiguous. The CDR3 totals 16 residues. Between the trimmed V and J ends, which lost 1 base and 0 bases, there was a span of 9 bases. Germline CDR1 reads LNHNV; CDR2 reads YYDKDF (reference sequence).

The chain couples TRBV29-1 to TRBJ2-1, with D maybe TRBD2 (6 bases). The CDR3 has 13 residues. Looked up from germline, CDR1 is SQVTM and CDR2 is ANQGSEA. V was trimmed by 5 bases and J by 9 bases, leaving 17 bases between them. CDR3 DNA sequence: TGCAGCGTTTACGCTTGGGACGGGGGTGAGCAGTTCTTC. Translated, it gives CSVYAWDGGEQFF.

The chain links TRBV7-8 to TRBJ1-1, with 9 bases that match TRBD1. CDR3 length: 15 amino acids. Germline CDR1 is SGHVS and CDR2 is FQNEAQ. After removal of 5 bases from V and 5 bases from J, the junction contained 9 bases not matched to a gene. CDR3 in DNA: TGTGCCAGCAGCGTCCGGGACAGGGTGGGGACTGAAGCTTTCTTT. Protein: CASSVRDRVGTEAFF.

The chain joins TRBV13 to TRBJ2-5, with 7 bases lining up with TRBD1. Unmatched junction bases numbered 2, after V lost 5 bases and J lost 2 bases. CDR3 length: 13 residues. Germline V gene lookup returns CDR1 PRHDT and CDR2 FYEKMQ (reference sequence). The CDR3, as DNA: TGTGCCAGCAGCCTGGGACAGCAAGAGACCCAGTACTTC. Its protein product is CASSLGQQETQYF.

This chain joins TRBV19 and TRBJ1-6; the match to TRBD1 covers 7 bases. This CDR3 comprises 14 residues. With 6 bases clipped from V and 7 bases from J, the junction kept 6 bases outside the gene matches. The germline CDR1 and CDR2 sequences are LNHDA and SQIVND (reference sequence). This CDR3 is CASRSGQLNSPLHF. DNA for the CDR3: TGTGCCAGTAGGTCGGGACAGCTAAATTCACCCCTCCACTTT.

The chain is built from TRBV12-3 or TRBV12-4 and TRBJ1-1, with a weak D call TRBD1 (6 bases). This CDR3 comprises 13 residues. Trimming shortened V by 6 bases and J by 1 base, and 9 bases separated the two germline ends. CDR3 amino acids: CASSGQPNTEAFF. The CDR3 coding sequence is TGTGCCAGCAGCGGACAGCCGAACACTGAAGCTTTCTTT.

CDR3 region: CASSPPVGSGNEQFF. Written as DNA, the CDR3 is TGTGCCAGCTCACCACCGGTGGGGAGTGGGAATGAGCAGTTCTTC. V and J are TRBV18 and TRBJ2-1; possibly TRBD2 for D (5 bases). The length of the CDR3 is 15 residues. V lost 0 bases and J lost 7, with 13 bases in between. Germline values: CDR1 KGHSH, CDR2 LQKENI.

This clone has a single count. The chain joins TRBV9 to TRBJ2-1, with 8 positions matching TRBD2. The germline gives CDR1 SGDLS, CDR2 YYNGEE. V lost 0 bases to trimming and J lost 6 bases; unmatched junction nucleotides: 11. The CDR3 is 17 residues long. The CDR3 here is CASSVGPVAGGSNEQFF. CDR3 coding DNA: TGTGCCAGCAGCGTAGGCCCCGTGGCGGGGGGAAGCAATGAGCAGTTCTTC.

J is TRBJ2-2 and V is TRBV6-5; D possibly corresponds to TRBD1 (6 bases). V gave up 6 bases and J gave up 5 bases, with 10 bases separating them. Germline V gene lookup returns CDR1 MNHEY and CDR2 SVGAGI. CDR3 length equals 13 residues. In nucleotides, the CDR3 is TGTGCCAGCAGCTCGCAGGGGACCGGGGAGCTGTTTTTT. It yields the protein CASSSQGTGELFF.

This clone has only a few counts. V and J are TRBV19 and TRBJ1-1; 8 positions agree with TRBD1. V was clipped by 7 bases and J by 3 bases; unmatched bases: 4. The CDR3 is 13 residues long. Germline CDR1 and CDR2: LNHDA and SQIVND (reference sequence). CDR3 amino acids: CASIKTGDTEAFF. CDR3 coding DNA: TGTGCCAGTATAAAGACAGGGGACACTGAAGCTTTCTTT.

The chain joins TRBV4-2 to TRBJ1-1, with 9 bases matching TRBD1. V was pared by 0 bases and J by 7 bases, with 9 bases of the junction left unmatched. Germline V lookup: CDR1 LGHNA, CDR2 YNFKEQ. This CDR3 spans 16 amino acids. CDR3 in DNA: TGTGCCAGCAGCCAAGAGGGGGGACAGGGAAGAGGTGAAGCTTTCTTT. Translating it yields CASSQEGGQGRGEAFF.